A single sample is the source of the 12 T cell receptor beta chains below, sequenced in a study of cytomegalovirus exposure and HLA in healthy donors. The PCR contained 60 Vbeta and 13 Jbeta primers. Clones were sequenced by immunoSEQ multiplex PCR, and TCRdb holds only the in-frame ones, with some missing. The table includes 150,000 or so clones, 72% detected once. The sequenced sample consisted of PBMCs. The receptor source for this set is a human donor in good health.

V and J are TRBV5-4 and TRBJ2-7, with a possible D match to TRBD1 (6 bases). The CDR3 runs to 16 residues. CDR1 is SGHNT, CDR2 YYREEE, per germline (reference sequence). Trimming took 4 bases from V and 0 from J, leaving 17 bases between them. In nucleotides, the CDR3 is TGTGCCAGCAGCACCTGGGACACTTCAAGCTCCTACGAGCAGTACTTC. Protein sequence: CASSTWDTSSSYEQYF.

CDR3 DNA sequence: TGTGCCAGCAGCGTAGGGACAGCCACCCCCTACGAGCAGTACTTC. This encodes CASSVGTATPYEQYF. The V gene is TRBV9, the J gene TRBJ2-7; a weak D match, TRBD1 (6 bases). V lost 0 bases, J lost 2 bases, and 12 bases lay in between. Looked up from germline, CDR1 is SGDLS and CDR2 is YYNGEE. The CDR3 is made up of 15 amino acids.

This chain links TRBV28 with TRBJ2-2; the D is unclear. Trimming pared 5 bases from V and 3 bases from J, leaving 10 bases between. The length of the CDR3 is 14 residues. Per the germline V gene, CDR1 is MDHEN and CDR2 is SYDVKM. Here the CDR3 reads CASSPESHTGELFF. The CDR3 DNA reads as TGTGCCAGCAGTCCGGAGTCTCACACCGGGGAGCTGTTTTTT.

This chain joins TRBV18 and TRBJ1-5, with unresolved D. V lost 3 bases to trimming and J lost 0 bases, with 9 bases between them. Looked up from germline, CDR1 is KGHSH and CDR2 is LQKENI. The CDR3 loop spans 15 amino acids. The CDR3 sequence is CASSPAEGSNQPQHF. Written as DNA, the CDR3 is TGTGCCAGCTCACCGGCGGAGGGTAGCAATCAGCCCCAGCATTTT.

The chain links TRBV19 to TRBJ2-5; 10 positions agree with TRBD2. The V gene's germline CDR1 is LNHDA and CDR2 SQIVND (reference sequence). With 7 bases clipped from V and 2 bases from J, the junction kept 4 bases outside the gene matches. The CDR3 totals 14 residues. CDR3 sequence (DNA): TGTGCCAGTAAAACAGCGGGGGGGCAAGAGACCCAGTACTTC. Protein sequence: CASKTAGGQETQYF. The variable domain in full, with the rest retrieved from reference TRBV19 and TRBJ2-5, is DGGITQSPKYLFRKEGQNVTLSCEQNLNHDAMYWYRQDPGQGLRLIYYSQIVNDFQKGDIAEGYSVSREKKESFPLTVTSAQKNPTAFYLCASKTAGGQETQYFGPGTRLLVL.

This chain connects TRBV9 to TRBJ2-4, with a possible D match to TRBD2 (7 bases). The CDR3 is 16 residues long. The germline V gene has CDR1 SGDLS and CDR2 YYNGEE. V lost 3 bases and J 7 bases, leaving 20 bases between the germline ends. CDR3 nucleotide sequence: TGTGCCAGCAGCGCGACCGGGGGGCAATCATCGAACATTCAGTACTTC. Amino acid sequence: CASSATGGQSSNIQYF.

The chain joins TRBV9 to TRBJ2-1, with a weak D call TRBD2 (5 bases). V was trimmed by 0 bases and J by 0 bases, leaving 7 bases between them. This CDR3 spans 15 amino acids. CDR1 and CDR2 from the germline V gene are SGDLS and YYNGEE. The CDR3 sequence: CASSVVTSSYNEQFF. The CDR3 coding sequence is TGTGCCAGCAGCGTAGTCACTAGCTCCTACAATGAGCAGTTCTTC.

The chain combines TRBV7-2 with TRBJ2-3, with D perhaps TRBD1 (5 bases). CDR1 is SGHTA and CDR2 is FQGNSA in the germline V gene. The length of the CDR3 is 14 residues. Trimming removed 4 bases from V and 0 bases from J, with 8 bases in between. DNA of the CDR3: TGTGCCAGCAGCTATAGACAGAGCACAGATACGCAGTATTTT. Translation: CASSYRQSTDTQYF.

V is TRBV4-1 and J is TRBJ1-1; no clear D gene. Germline V gene data show CDR1 as MGHRA and CDR2 as YSYEKL. The CDR3 sequence is 13 residues long. Trimming removed 5 bases at V and 2 bases at J, with 9 bases between. This CDR3 reads CASSIRLNTEAFF. The CDR3 DNA reads as TGCGCCAGCAGCATCCGACTAAACACTGAAGCTTTCTTT.

The J gene is TRBJ1-4, the V gene TRBV25-1, with D possibly being TRBD1 (6 bases). Germline V CDR1 and CDR2: MGHDK, SYGVNS. This CDR3 is 15 amino acids long. V lost 4 bases and J 4 bases, leaving 13 bases between the germline ends. CDR3 protein: CASSGEQGINEKLFF. DNA of the CDR3: TGTGCCAGCAGTGGGGAACAGGGAATTAATGAAAAACTGTTTTTT.

There are a few counts of this clone. The chain joins TRBV7-9 to TRBJ1-4; the match to TRBD1 covers 7 bases. The CDR3 extends over 14 amino acids. J was trimmed by 2 bases and V by 7 bases; bases with no gene match: 4. In germline, CDR1 is SEHNR, CDR2 FQNEAQ (reference sequence). CDR3 bases: TGTGCCAGCACTCCGGGACAGACTAATGAAAAACTGTTTTTT. It specifies CASTPGQTNEKLFF.

The V call is TRBV29-1, the J call TRBJ2-2, with 8 bases identical to TRBD1. J was trimmed by 7 bases and V by 4 bases; bases with no gene match: 8. CDR1 and CDR2 from the germline V gene are SQVTM and ANQGSEA. The CDR3 contains 14 residues. The chain's CDR3 is CSVGLGQDLGELFF. DNA of the CDR3: TGCAGCGTTGGTTTGGGACAGGACCTCGGGGAGCTGTTTTTT.